The 13 T cell receptor beta chains presented below share a single source sample, sequenced in a study of blood T cells in healthy people across ages. For the second PCR, which ran for roughly 7 to 11 cycles, a sample-barcoded 5' primer and a J-beta primer mix were used. One entry per CDR3 protein results from TCRdb running MiXCR on the 5' RACE reads. The profile shows fewer than 750,000 distinct CDR3 sequences, less than 60% of them singletons. Sequencing used blood. These receptors all stem from an elderly man in good health.

This clonotype came up a few times. The genes are TRBV29-1 and TRBJ2-7; 7 bases line up with TRBD1. After removal of 3 bases from V and 0 bases from J, the junction contained 5 bases not matched to a gene. The CDR3 extends over 14 amino acids. Germline CDR1 and CDR2: SQVTM and ANQGSEA. CDR3 bases: TGCAGCGTTGAGACGACAGGGAACTCCTACGAGCAGTACTTC. Translating it yields CSVETTGNSYEQYF.

The chain couples TRBV20-1 to TRBJ2-1; 13 bases fit TRBD2. The V gene end was trimmed by 6 bases and the J gene end by 6 bases; junction bases not matched to a gene: 5. Germline V lookup: CDR1 DFQATT, CDR2 SNEGSKA (reference sequence). The CDR3 length is 14 residues. This CDR3 reads CSATSGRAPNEQFF. The DNA for the CDR3 is TGCAGTGCCACTAGCGGGAGGGCCCCCAATGAGCAGTTCTTC.

This clonotype was observed a handful of times. The V call is TRBV15, the J call TRBJ2-6; D unclear. Trimming pared 5 bases from V and 1 base from J, leaving 9 bases between. Germline CDR1 and CDR2: LNHNV and YYDKDF (reference sequence). The CDR3 contains 15 residues. The CDR3 nucleotides are TGTGCCACCAGCGGCTGGGGATCTGGGGCCAACGTCCTGACTTTC. Protein: CATSGWGSGANVLTF. The whole variable domain, filled in from reference TRBV15 and TRBJ2-6, reads DAMVIQNPRYQVTQFGKPVTLSCSQTLNHNVMYWYQQKSSQAPKLLFHYYDKDFNNEADTPDNFQSRRPNTSFCFLDIRSPGLGDTAMYLCATSGWGSGANVLTFGAGSRLTVL.

This chain joins TRBV20-1 and TRBJ1-6; D gene unclear. The CDR3 is made up of 12 amino acids. Germline values: CDR1 DFQATT, CDR2 SNEGSKA (reference sequence). The V end lost 1 base, the J end lost 8 bases, and 6 bases lay between the germline ends. The CDR3, as DNA: TGCAGTGCTAGAGGTCCGGATTCACCCCTCCACTTT. Translated: CSARGPDSPLHF.

This chain links TRBV7-9 with TRBJ1-1, with D uncertain. The CDR3 contains 13 residues. V was pared by 5 bases and J by 3 bases, with 10 bases between. The germline gives CDR1 SEHNR, CDR2 FQNEAQ (reference sequence). The CDR3 here is CASSEYADTEAFF. In nucleotides, the CDR3 is TGTGCCAGCAGCGAATACGCGGACACTGAAGCTTTCTTT.

This clonotype was seen many times. The chain has TRBV20-1 and TRBJ1-2; no firm D call. The CDR3 consists of 10 residues. Between the trimmed V and J ends, which lost 6 bases and 2 bases, there was a span of 4 bases. Germline V gives CDR1 DFQATT, CDR2 SNEGSKA (reference sequence). CDR3 DNA: TGCAGTGCGGGAAACTATGGCTACACCTTC. As protein: CSAGNYGYTF.

Written as DNA, the CDR3 is TGTGCCTGGAGGCCCAGGACGAGAGGGCCCTACAATGAGCAGTTCTTC. Its translation: CAWRPRTRGPYNEQFF. The chain carries TRBV30 and TRBJ2-1, with D tentatively TRBD2 (5 bases). The CDR3 covers 16 residues. Germline CDR1 reads GTSNPN; CDR2 reads SVGIG (reference sequence). V lost 3 bases to trimming and J lost 2 bases, with 17 bases between them.

The rearrangement uses TRBV7-2 and TRBJ2-5; 8 bases match TRBD1. CDR1 and CDR2 from the germline V gene are SGHTA and FQGNSA. The V and J ends lost 5 bases and 4 bases, in that order; junction bases with no gene match: 9. The CDR3 loop spans 15 amino acids. CDR3 DNA sequence: TGTGCCAGCAGCCCCCAGGGGGCAATAGGAGAGACCCAGTACTTC. Encoded protein: CASSPQGAIGETQYF.

This clonotype was seen just once. This sequence may be a read error, since a much larger clone differs from it by one base. The chain recombines TRBV10-3 with TRBJ2-1; no firm D call. The CDR3 runs to 12 residues. V was cut by 6 bases and J by 5 bases, with 8 bases left in between. Germline V gene lookup returns CDR1 ENHRY and CDR2 SYGVKD. CDR3 in amino acids: CAIRELNNEQFF. The CDR3 DNA sequence: TGTGCCATCAGGGAGCTGAACAATGAGCAGTTCTTC.

This clonotype was seen a handful of times. This rearrangement joins TRBV20-1 to TRBJ2-3; 9 nucleotides align to TRBD2. Trimming at V came to 0 bases and at J to 1 base, leaving 5 bases not matched to a gene. CDR1 DFQATT and CDR2 SNEGSKA come from the germline V gene (reference sequence). This CDR3 region has 16 residues. CDR3 in DNA: TGCAGTGCTAGAGACCACAGACTAGCGGGCACAGATACGCAGTATTTT. Its protein product is CSARDHRLAGTDTQYF.

This chain joins TRBV7-2 and TRBJ2-7, with 14 bases lining up with TRBD2. The length of the CDR3 is 17 residues. In germline, CDR1 is SGHTA, CDR2 FQGNSA. V dropped 1 base and J dropped 2; count of bases not matched to a gene: 4. The DNA for the CDR3 is TGTGCCAGCAGCTTAGGTCGGACTAGCGGGAGGACCTACGAGCAGTACTTC. Its protein product is CASSLGRTSGRTYEQYF.

This chain links TRBV29-1 with TRBJ2-7; D might be TRBD2 (5 bases). V lost 7 bases and J lost 3, with 19 bases in between. Germline lookup yields CDR1 SQVTM and CDR2 ANQGSEA. The length of the CDR3 is 14 residues. In DNA form, the CDR3 reads TGCAGCGCTAACGGCGGGTCCCTATACTACGAGCAGTACTTC. As protein: CSANGGSLYYEQYF.

This CDR3 reads CSAPRRLQETQYF. CDR3 DNA: TGCAGTGCCCCTCGGCGGCTTCAAGAGACCCAGTACTTC. The chain employs TRBV20-1 and TRBJ2-5; D is uncertain. V was clipped by 6 bases and J by 2 bases, with 13 bases between them. The length of the CDR3 is 13 residues. Germline CDR1 and CDR2: DFQATT and SNEGSKA (reference sequence).